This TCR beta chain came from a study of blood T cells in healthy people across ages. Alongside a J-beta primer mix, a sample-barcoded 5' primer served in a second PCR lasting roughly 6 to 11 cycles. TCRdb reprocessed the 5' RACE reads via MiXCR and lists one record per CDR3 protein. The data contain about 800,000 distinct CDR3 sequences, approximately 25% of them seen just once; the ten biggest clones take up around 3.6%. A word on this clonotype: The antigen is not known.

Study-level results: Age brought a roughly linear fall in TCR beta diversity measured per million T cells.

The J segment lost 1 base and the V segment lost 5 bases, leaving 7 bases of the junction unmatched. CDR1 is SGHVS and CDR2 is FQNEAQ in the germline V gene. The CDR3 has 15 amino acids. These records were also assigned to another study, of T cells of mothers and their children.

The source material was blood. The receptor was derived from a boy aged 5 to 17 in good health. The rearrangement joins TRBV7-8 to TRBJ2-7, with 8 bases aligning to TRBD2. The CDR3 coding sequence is TGTGCCAGCAGCCCAAGGACTAGCTTTTCCTACGAGCAGTACTTC. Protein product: CASSPRTSFSYEQYF.